This TCR beta chain came from a study of cytomegalovirus exposure and HLA in healthy donors. The V segment lost 5 bases and the J segment 6 bases; nucleotides outside the gene matches: 16. This CDR3 has 17 amino acids. Germline V CDR1 and CDR2: MNHEY, SMNVEV (reference sequence). Points from the study as a whole: In most subjects, TCR beta sequences reportedly gave accurate predictions of HLA-A and HLA-B alleles. A later analysis appeared to link common viral pathogens to several of the most significant clusters. In vitro data verified a few CMV-associated chains as specific for CMV antigens.

Points on this clone: As yet, its antigen is unknown.

Amplification used 60 Vbeta primers and 13 Jbeta primers. Clones were read by immunoSEQ multiplex PCR, and TCRdb kept only the in-frame ones, dropping some. The sample contains about 120,000 clones, roughly 9.9% of which appear only once. The rearrangement joins TRBV27 to TRBJ1-2, with TRBD1 identical over 9 bases. The sequenced sample was PBMCs. The origin of this receptor is a man aged 30 to 39 in good health and CMV-seronegative. In DNA, the CDR3 is TGTGCCAGCAGTCTCCGGGACAGGGAGGTGGGGATCAATGGCTACACCTTC. Amino acid sequence: CASSLRDREVGINGYTF.